The following is a T cell receptor beta chain sequence with its context. This entry belongs to a study of CD8 T cells in Susac syndrome. RNA, at about 0.45 to 1 ug, was reverse transcribed with random hexamers. Amplification of TCR beta CDR3 across 54 Vbeta and 13 Jbeta was performed with immunoSEQ multiplex PCR. Via MiXCR, TCRdb re-called the immunoSEQ multiplex PCR reads, giving one row per CDR3 protein. Of about 170,000 distinct CDR3 sequences in the sample, 90% to 95% were seen once. TEMRA cells were FACS-enriched, while CD8+ and CD4+ T cells were negatively isolated. This CDR3 contains 15 residues. Trimming left V 3 bases short and J 0 bases short, with 9 bases between. Germline CDR1 is KGHSH and CDR2 is LQKENI.

Specimen: CD4+ T cells from PBMCs. This clonotype originated in a human donor with multiple sclerosis. This rearrangement joins TRBV18 to TRBJ2-1; D is perhaps TRBD1 (5 bases). CDR3 DNA sequence: TGTGCCAGCTCACCCCAGGGTTACTCCTACAATGAGCAGTTCTTC. It encodes CASSPQGYSYNEQFF.